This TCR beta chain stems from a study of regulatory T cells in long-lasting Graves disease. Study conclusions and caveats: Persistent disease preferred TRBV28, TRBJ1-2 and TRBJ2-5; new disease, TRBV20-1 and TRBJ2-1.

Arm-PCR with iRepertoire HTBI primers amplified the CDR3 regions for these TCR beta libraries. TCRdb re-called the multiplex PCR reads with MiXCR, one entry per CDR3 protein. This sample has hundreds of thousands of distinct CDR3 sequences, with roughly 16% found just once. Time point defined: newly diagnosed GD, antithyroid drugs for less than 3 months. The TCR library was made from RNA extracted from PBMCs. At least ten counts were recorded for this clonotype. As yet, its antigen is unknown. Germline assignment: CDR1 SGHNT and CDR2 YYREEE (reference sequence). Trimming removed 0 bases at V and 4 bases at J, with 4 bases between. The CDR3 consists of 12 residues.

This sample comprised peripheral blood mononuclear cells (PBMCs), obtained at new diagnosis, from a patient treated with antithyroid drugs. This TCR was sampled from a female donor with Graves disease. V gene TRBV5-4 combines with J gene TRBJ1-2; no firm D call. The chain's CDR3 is CASSLATYGYTF. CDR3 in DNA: TGTGCCAGCAGCTTGGCGACCTATGGCTACACCTTC.